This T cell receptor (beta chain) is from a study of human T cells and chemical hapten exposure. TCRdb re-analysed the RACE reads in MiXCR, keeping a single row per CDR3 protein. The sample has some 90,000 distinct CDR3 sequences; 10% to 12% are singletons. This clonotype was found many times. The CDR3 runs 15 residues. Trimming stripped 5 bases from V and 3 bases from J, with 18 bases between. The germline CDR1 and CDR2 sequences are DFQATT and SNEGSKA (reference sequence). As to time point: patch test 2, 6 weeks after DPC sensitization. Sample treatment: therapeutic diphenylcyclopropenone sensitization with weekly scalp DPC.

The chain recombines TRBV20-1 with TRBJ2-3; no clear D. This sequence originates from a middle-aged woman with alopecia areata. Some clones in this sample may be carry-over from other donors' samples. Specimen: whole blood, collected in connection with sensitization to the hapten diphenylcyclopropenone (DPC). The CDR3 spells CSAENRPSGTDTQYF. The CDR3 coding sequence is TGCAGTGCTGAAAACCGACCGTCCGGGACAGATACGCAGTATTTT.